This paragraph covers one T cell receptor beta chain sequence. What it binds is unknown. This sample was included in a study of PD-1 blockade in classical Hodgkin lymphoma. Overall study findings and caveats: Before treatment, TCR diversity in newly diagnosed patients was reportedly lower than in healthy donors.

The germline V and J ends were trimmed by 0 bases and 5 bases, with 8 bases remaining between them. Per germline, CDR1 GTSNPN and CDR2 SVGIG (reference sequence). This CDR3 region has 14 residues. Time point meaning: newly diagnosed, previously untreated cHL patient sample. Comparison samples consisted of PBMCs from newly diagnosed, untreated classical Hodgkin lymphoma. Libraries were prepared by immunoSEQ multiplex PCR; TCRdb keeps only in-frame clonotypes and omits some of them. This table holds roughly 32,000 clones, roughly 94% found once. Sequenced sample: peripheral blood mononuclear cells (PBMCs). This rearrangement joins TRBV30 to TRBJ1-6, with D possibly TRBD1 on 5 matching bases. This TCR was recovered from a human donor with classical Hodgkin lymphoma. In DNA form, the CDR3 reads TGTGCCTGGAGTGTAGGAGGGGATAATTCACCCCTCCACTTT. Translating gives CAWSVGGDNSPLHF.